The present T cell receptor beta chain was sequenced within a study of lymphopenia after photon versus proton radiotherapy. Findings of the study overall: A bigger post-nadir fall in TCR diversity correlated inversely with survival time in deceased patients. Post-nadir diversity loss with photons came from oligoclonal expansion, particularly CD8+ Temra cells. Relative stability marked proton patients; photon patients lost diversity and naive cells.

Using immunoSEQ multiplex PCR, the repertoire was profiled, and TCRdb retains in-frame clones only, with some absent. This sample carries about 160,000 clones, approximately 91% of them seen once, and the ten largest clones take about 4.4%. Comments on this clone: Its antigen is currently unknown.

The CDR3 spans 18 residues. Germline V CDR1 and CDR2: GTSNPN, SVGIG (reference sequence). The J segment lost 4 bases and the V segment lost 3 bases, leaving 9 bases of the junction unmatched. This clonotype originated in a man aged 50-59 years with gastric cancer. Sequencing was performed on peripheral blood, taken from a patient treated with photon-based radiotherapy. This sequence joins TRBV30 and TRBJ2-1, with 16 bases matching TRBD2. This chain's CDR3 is CAWRPLRGLAGGYNEQFF. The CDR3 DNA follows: TGTGCCTGGAGGCCCCTTCGGGGACTAGCGGGGGGGTACAATGAGCAGTTCTTC. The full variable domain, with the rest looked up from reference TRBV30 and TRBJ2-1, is SQTIHQWPATLVQPVGSPLSLECTVEGTSNPNLYWYRQAAGRGLQLLFYSVGIGQISSEVPQNLSASRPQDRQFILSSKKLLLSDSGFYLCAWRPLRGLAGGYNEQFFGPGTRLTVL.